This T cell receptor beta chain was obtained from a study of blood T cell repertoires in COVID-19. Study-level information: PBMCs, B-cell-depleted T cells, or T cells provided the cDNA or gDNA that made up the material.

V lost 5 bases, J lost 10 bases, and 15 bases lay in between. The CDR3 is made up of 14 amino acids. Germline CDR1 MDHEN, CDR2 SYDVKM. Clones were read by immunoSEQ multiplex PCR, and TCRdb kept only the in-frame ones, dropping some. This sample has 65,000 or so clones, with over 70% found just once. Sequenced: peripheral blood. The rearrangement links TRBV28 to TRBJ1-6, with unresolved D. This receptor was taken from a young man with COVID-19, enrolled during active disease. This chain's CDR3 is CASSEVLAKSPLHF. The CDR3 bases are TGTGCCAGCAGTGAGGTCCTGGCCAAATCACCCCTCCACTTT. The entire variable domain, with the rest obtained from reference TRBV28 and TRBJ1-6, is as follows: DVKVTQSSRYLVKRTGEKVFLECVQDMDHENMFWYRQDPGLGLRLIYFSYDVKMKEKGDIPEGYSVSREKKERFSLILESASTNQTSMYLCASSEVLAKSPLHFGNGTRLTVT.